These 27 T cell receptor beta chains came from one sample sequenced in a study of somatic mutations in cytotoxic T cells in rheumatoid arthritis. Sequencing was performed with immunoSEQ multiplex PCR; in TCRdb, only in-frame clones are kept and a portion is missing. The sample has some 18,000 clones, 65% to 75% seen once; the top ten hold less than 6%. The specimen was CD8+ T cells sorted from blood. These TCRs come from a man aged 55 to 69 in good health.

This chain uses TRBV19 with TRBJ2-5; 9 bases map to TRBD1. This CDR3 contains 16 residues. The J segment lost 4 bases and the V segment lost 3 bases, leaving 9 bases of the junction unmatched. Germline V lookup: CDR1 LNHDA, CDR2 SQIVND (reference sequence). The CDR3 region is CASSIMGQGSRETQYF. CDR3 DNA: TGTGCCAGTAGTATTATGGGACAGGGATCAAGAGAGACCCAGTACTTC.

This chain links TRBV4-3 with TRBJ1-4; weak D call: TRBD1 (6 bases). This CDR3 has 16 amino acids. The germline V gene has CDR1 LGHNA and CDR2 YSLEER. Deletions cut 0 bases from V and 8 bases from J, with 16 bases between. CDR3 bases: TGCGCCAGCAGCCAAGATCTTTCAGGGGCTGGGGAAAAACTGTTTTTT. Translated, it gives CASSQDLSGAGEKLFF.

The J gene is TRBJ2-1, the V gene TRBV7-6; D perhaps matches TRBD1 (5 bases). Trimming left V 1 base short and J 4 bases short, with 5 bases between. There are 13 residues in the CDR3. Germline assignment: CDR1 SGHVS and CDR2 FNYEAQ. CDR3 loop: CASSLDRYNEQFF. For the CDR3, the DNA is TGTGCCAGCAGCTTAGACAGGTACAATGAGCAGTTCTTC.

The CDR3 DNA reads TGTGCCAGCAGCTCCCCCGGGACAGGGCATGGCTACACCTTC. This sequence encodes CASSSPGTGHGYTF. V usage is TRBV5-6 and J usage is TRBJ1-2; 9 bases are shared with TRBD1. The V and J ends lost 3 bases and 6 bases, in that order; junction bases with no gene match: 6. Germline V lookup: CDR1 SGHDT, CDR2 YYEEEE. The CDR3 consists of 14 residues.

The CDR3 here is CSVEGRGLAGYEQYF. The DNA for the CDR3 is TGCAGCGTTGAAGGCCGGGGACTAGCGGGCTACGAGCAGTACTTC. The chain is built from TRBV29-1 and TRBJ2-7; 12 bases match TRBD2. This CDR3 region has 15 residues. V was pared by 1 base and J by 3 bases, with 4 bases of the junction left unmatched. Germline values: CDR1 SQVTM, CDR2 ANQGSEA.

The chain has TRBV5-4 and TRBJ2-7; 9 bases map to TRBD1. The length of the CDR3 is 15 residues. V lost 5 bases to trimming and J lost 6 bases; unmatched junction nucleotides: 12. From germline, CDR1 is SGHNT and CDR2 YYREEE (reference sequence). The CDR3: CASRDVGTGLIEQYF. In DNA form, the CDR3 reads TGTGCCAGCAGGGATGTCGGGACAGGGTTGATCGAGCAGTACTTC.

This sequence joins TRBV4-1 and TRBJ2-3; TRBD1 agrees at 8 bases. The trim removed 1 base at V and 2 bases at J, leaving 5 bases unmatched. Germline V CDR1 and CDR2: MGHRA, YSYEKL. The CDR3 has 16 residues. The CDR3 loop reads CASSQVVGQATDTQYF. The DNA of the CDR3 is TGCGCCAGCAGCCAAGTTGTGGGACAGGCCACAGATACGCAGTATTTT.

The rearrangement joins TRBV12-2 to TRBJ2-3; TRBD1, the table's D call, was not compared with the DNA. TRBV12-2 is reported as a pseudogene. CDR3 length: 18 residues. Written as DNA, the CDR3 is TGTGCAAGTCGCTTAGGTTCGCACAGGGATTGTGGGACAGATACGCAGTATTTT. It specifies CASRLGSHRDCGTDTQYF.

J is TRBJ2-2 and V is TRBV11-3; weak D call: TRBD1 (6 bases). The CDR3 covers 15 residues. Germline-derived CDR1 and CDR2 are SGHNT and YENEEA. V was clipped by 5 bases and J by 3 bases, with 13 bases between them. The CDR3 protein is CASSNPGQDTGELFF. CDR3 DNA sequence: TGTGCCAGCAGCAACCCGGGACAAGACACCGGGGAGCTGTTTTTT.

CDR3: CASSQEGGGAGYEQYF. CDR3 nucleotide sequence: TGTGCCAGCAGCCAAGAAGGGGGCGGAGCCGGGTACGAGCAGTACTTC. The chain has TRBV4-2 and TRBJ2-7; 7 nucleotides align to TRBD1. This CDR3 is built from 16 residues. The germline V gene encodes CDR1 LGHNA and CDR2 YNFKEQ. Trimming took 0 bases from V and 4 from J; bases not matched to a gene: 9.

This clone was counted between two and nine times. The V call is TRBV7-6, the J call TRBJ2-1, with D possibly matching TRBD2 (6 bases). CDR1 SGHVS and CDR2 FNYEAQ come from the germline V gene. The CDR3 is 14 residues long. Trimming shortened V by 1 base and J by 5 bases, and 9 bases separated the two germline ends. The CDR3 coding sequence is TGTGCCAGCAGCTTAGTTGCGGGGAACAATGAGCAGTTCTTC. This encodes CASSLVAGNNEQFF. Variable domain in full (rest from reference TRBV7-6 and TRBJ2-1): GAGVSQSPRYKVTKRGQDVALRCDPISGHVSLYWYRQALGQGPEFLTYFNYEAQQDKSGLPNDRFSAERPEGSISTLTIQRTEQRDSAMYRCASSLVAGNNEQFFGPGTRLTVL.

Details on this clone: One end of the junction is discordant with germline, which a read error may explain. V gene TRBV6-5 combines with J gene TRBJ2-7; D is uncertain. Germline-derived CDR1 and CDR2 are MNHEY and SVGAGI. This CDR3 comprises 14 residues. CDR3 sequence: CASSGGSKRYEQYF. The CDR3 nucleotides are TGCGCCAGCAGTGGTGGCTCCAAGCGCTACGAGCAGTACTTC.

The V gene is TRBV6-4, the J gene TRBJ2-1, with D possibly TRBD1 on 6 matching bases. Germline V gene data show CDR1 as MRHNA and CDR2 as SNTAGT. The CDR3 consists of 12 residues. The V end lost 4 bases, the J end lost 7 bases, and 8 bases lay between the germline ends. In DNA, the CDR3 is TGTGCCAGCAGTGTCGGACAGAATGAGCAGTTCTTC. Amino acid sequence: CASSVGQNEQFF.

This clone was found a few times. The rearrangement joins TRBV11-2 to TRBJ2-1, with 10 bases lining up with TRBD2. Germline CDR1 is SGHAT and CDR2 is FQNNGV. The CDR3 is 18 amino acids. J gave up 4 bases and V 1 base, and 10 bases lay outside the gene matches. CDR3 residues: CASSLVSSGRATYNEQFF. In nucleotides, the CDR3 is TGTGCCAGCAGCTTAGTTTCCAGCGGGAGGGCTACTTACAATGAGCAGTTCTTC.

This chain connects TRBV11-1 to TRBJ2-1; no definite D call. Trimming removed 2 bases from V and 3 bases from J, with 5 bases in between. The length of the CDR3 is 13 residues. Germline CDR1 SGHAT, CDR2 FQDESV (reference sequence). CDR3 residues: CASSLPGYNEQFF. The CDR3 nucleotides read TGTGCCAGCAGCTTACCAGGCTACAATGAGCAGTTCTTC. Combining the CDR3 with reference TRBV11-1 and TRBJ2-1 gives the whole variable domain EAEVAQSPRYKITEKSQAVAFWCDPISGHATLYWYRQILGQGPELLVQFQDESVVDDSQLPKDRFSAERLKGVDSTLKIQPAELGDSAMYLCASSLPGYNEQFFGPGTRLTVL.

The chain uses TRBV5-1 and TRBJ2-7, with a possible D match to TRBD1 (5 bases). Trimming stripped 3 bases from V and 7 bases from J, with 11 bases between. The CDR3 totals 12 residues. CDR1 and CDR2 from the germline V gene are SGHRS and YFSETQ. The DNA for the CDR3 is TGCGCCAGCAGCTCGGTGTCAGGGGAGCAGTACTTC. It translates to CASSSVSGEQYF.

V gene TRBV13 combines with J gene TRBJ2-5; perhaps TRBD1 as D (5 bases). Trimming shortened V by 0 bases and J by 5 bases, and 10 bases separated the two germline ends. The CDR3 consists of 14 residues. CDR1 and CDR2 (germline): PRHDT, FYEKMQ (reference sequence). For the CDR3, the DNA is TGTGCCAGCAGCTTAGGCTCAGGGCGGGAGACCCAGTACTTC. This translates into CASSLGSGRETQYF.

This chain joins TRBV11-2 and TRBJ2-7; TRBD2 agrees at 8 bases. The germline V gene has CDR1 SGHAT and CDR2 FQNNGV. This CDR3 spans 14 amino acids. V was pared by 0 bases and J by 6 bases, with 4 bases of the junction left unmatched. CDR3: CASSLEGLGGEQYF. The CDR3 nucleotides are TGTGCCAGCAGCTTAGAGGGACTAGGAGGCGAGCAGTACTTC. Using reference TRBV11-2 and TRBJ2-7 for the parts outside the CDR3, the full variable domain is EAGVAQSPRYKIIEKRQSVAFWCNPISGHATLYWYQQILGQGPKLLIQFQNNGVVDDSQLPKDRFSAERLKGVDSTLKIQPAKLEDSAVYLCASSLEGLGGEQYFGPGTRLTVT.

CDR3 nucleotide sequence: TGTGCCAGCAGCCCCGGGACTAGCGACTACAATGAGCAGTTCTTC. It encodes CASSPGTSDYNEQFF. The chain uses TRBV25-1 and TRBJ2-1; TRBD2 aligns across 10 bases. Germline CDR1 MGHDK, CDR2 SYGVNS. The V and J ends lost 6 bases and 3 bases, in that order; junction bases with no gene match: 5. The CDR3 is 15 residues long.

This clone was detected only once. The genes are TRBV9 and TRBJ2-3, with TRBD2 matching 7 bases. Per germline, CDR1 SGDLS and CDR2 YYNGEE. With 4 bases clipped from V and 2 bases from J, the junction kept 10 bases outside the gene matches. The CDR3 covers 16 residues. CDR3 nucleotide sequence: TGTGCCAGCAGCCCCCGGGGAGGGGCGGCCACAGATACGCAGTATTTT. It is translated as CASSPRGGAATDTQYF.

This clone occurred once. The chain joins TRBV10-3 to TRBJ2-1; TRBD2 matches 8 bases. Germline lookup yields CDR1 ENHRY and CDR2 SYGVKD. J was trimmed by 4 bases and V by 3 bases; bases with no gene match: 5. This CDR3 spans 15 amino acids. The CDR3 DNA sequence: TGTGCCATCAGTGATGGACCGGGGGGGTACAATGAGCAGTTCTTC. It codes for CAISDGPGGYNEQFF.

The genes are TRBV5-5 and TRBJ2-7; TRBD1 is a possible D gene (6 bases). The V end lost 0 bases, the J end lost 0 bases, and 19 bases lay between the germline ends. The CDR3 consists of 18 residues. Per germline, CDR1 SGHKS and CDR2 YYEKEE (reference sequence). The CDR3 sequence is CASSLGSWKGVNSYEQYF. DNA for the CDR3: TGTGCCAGCAGCTTGGGCTCCTGGAAGGGGGTAAACTCCTACGAGCAGTACTTC.

The rearrangement links TRBV2 to TRBJ2-5; 8 nucleotides match TRBD2. CDR3 length: 15 amino acids. Germline CDR1 is SNHLY and CDR2 is FYNNEI. V shed 7 bases, J shed 1 base, and the junction held 8 bases outside the gene matches. The CDR3 DNA is TGTGCCAGCACCACCGGACTAGCCATCCAAGAGACCCAGTACTTC. Protein: CASTTGLAIQETQYF. The full variable domain, in which reference TRBV2 and TRBJ2-5 provide the parts outside the CDR3, is EPEVTQTPSHQVTQMGQEVILRCVPISNHLYFYWYRQILGQKVEFLVSFYNNEISEKSEIFDDQFSVERPDGSNFTLKIRSTKLEDSAMYFCASTTGLAIQETQYFGPGTRLLVL.

This clone came up once. This chain joins TRBV11-2 and TRBJ2-7, with a tentative D call TRBD2 (6 bases). The CDR3 loop spans 16 amino acids. With 1 base removed from V and 1 base from J, the gap between germline ends came to 14 bases. CDR1 is SGHAT, CDR2 FQNNGV, per germline. CDR3 coding DNA: TGTGCCAGCAGCTTAGTCTCCCTAGCGCGTTCCTACGAGCAGTACTTC. This codes for CASSLVSLARSYEQYF.

The chain links TRBV12-1 to TRBJ2-7; whether TRBD2, the table's D call, matches the DNA was not checked. The end of the DNA fits TRBJ2-1 better, so the J call may be wrong. TRBV12-1 is listed as a pseudogene. CDR3 length: 20 residues. This CDR3 reads CASSFRNNPLRDQPYYEQFF. Written as DNA, the CDR3 is TGTGCCAGCAGCTTTCGTAACAACCCCTTGCGGGACCAGCCGTATTATGAGCAGTTCTTC.

The rearrangement links TRBV4-1 to TRBJ1-1; D ambiguous. From germline, CDR1 is MGHRA and CDR2 YSYEKL. This CDR3 is 14 amino acids long. Trimming removed 0 bases from V and 6 bases from J, with 11 bases in between. CDR3 nucleotide sequence: TGCGCCAGCAGCCAAGAATTCAGGCCCTCTGAAGCTTTCTTT. As protein: CASSQEFRPSEAFF.

This clone has more than one count but fewer than ten. V gene TRBV6-5 combines with J gene TRBJ1-2; 8 bases match TRBD1. Looked up from germline, CDR1 is MNHEY and CDR2 is SVGAGI. The CDR3 has 14 amino acids. J gave up 5 bases and V 5 bases, and 7 bases lay outside the gene matches. DNA of the CDR3: TGTGCCAGCAGTAAACAGGGGGGGAAATATGGCTACACCTTC. It encodes CASSKQGGKYGYTF.